Listed here are 31 T cell receptor beta chains from one sample, sequenced in a study of a mutant IDH1 vaccine in newly diagnosed glioma. Their antigens remain unidentified. Time point here: week 11, during vaccination. One vaccine dose held 300 ug of mutant IDH1 20-mer peptide and came with topical imiquimod. Profiling relied on immunoSEQ multiplex PCR, and the TCRdb table lists in-frame clones only, not all of them. This sample has about 110,000 clones, with about nine tenths found just once. Sequenced material: PBMCs, taken from a glioma patient whose treatment included an IDH1 peptide vaccine. Source of these receptors: a woman aged 50 to 65 with glioma.

The rearrangement uses TRBV6-6 and TRBJ2-2; the match to TRBD2 covers 8 bases. Germline V CDR1 and CDR2: MNHNY, SVGAGI (reference sequence). The CDR3 consists of 16 residues. Germline trimming cut 1 base from V and 4 bases from J; bases unmatched to any gene: 5. The CDR3 is CASSYFAGGGTGELFF. The CDR3 DNA is TGTGCCAGCAGTTACTTTGCGGGAGGAGGCACCGGGGAGCTGTTTTTT.

The chain recombines TRBV14 with TRBJ2-3, with D possibly being TRBD1 (5 bases). V lost 7 bases, J lost 0 bases, and 11 bases lay in between. Germline V gene sequence: CDR1 SGHDN, CDR2 FVKESK. This CDR3 has 14 residues. This CDR3 reads CASKGPVSTDTQYF. CDR3 coding DNA: TGTGCCAGCAAGGGGCCAGTCAGCACAGATACGCAGTATTTT.

J is TRBJ2-7 and V is TRBV6-5, with TRBD1 matching over 8 bases. The germline V gene encodes CDR1 MNHEY and CDR2 SVGAGI. After removal of 7 bases from V and 3 bases from J, the junction contained 8 bases not matched to a gene. This CDR3 is 14 amino acids long. DNA of the CDR3: TGTGCCAGCAAGGACCGGGACAGGAACTACGAGCAGTACTTC. Residues: CASKDRDRNYEQYF.

V and J are TRBV6-5 and TRBJ1-2; no definite D call. The CDR3 totals 13 residues. CDR1 MNHEY and CDR2 SVGAGI come from the germline V gene. V was shortened by 0 bases and J by 7 bases, with 9 bases between the two germline ends. The CDR3 sequence is CASSYSGRSGYTF. The CDR3 nucleotides read TGTGCCAGCAGTTACTCGGGTAGGAGTGGCTACACCTTC.

About this clone: At one boundary the junction diverges from the germline segment, which might be a read error. The rearrangement uses TRBV5-6 and TRBJ2-7, with a tentative D call TRBD1 (6 bases). This CDR3 has 13 amino acids. Germline lookup yields CDR1 SGHDT and CDR2 YYEEEE. The CDR3 DNA reads as TGTGCCAGCAGCACCTACCCCGACAGGAAATGGAACTTC. Its translation: CASSTYPDRKWNF.

The rearrangement uses TRBV5-6 and TRBJ1-2, with TRBD1 matching over 10 bases. The CDR3 runs to 15 residues. J gave up 4 bases and V 0 bases, and 3 bases lay outside the gene matches. Germline CDR1 reads SGHDT; CDR2 reads YYEEEE. The CDR3 here is CASSLGTGGSYGYTF. As DNA, the CDR3 is TGTGCCAGCAGCTTGGGGACAGGGGGGAGCTATGGCTACACCTTC.

J is TRBJ1-2 and V is TRBV19; D is ambiguous. The germline V gene encodes CDR1 LNHDA and CDR2 SQIVND (reference sequence). V lost 1 base, J lost 1 base, and 10 bases lay in between. The length of the CDR3 is 15 residues. The CDR3 reads CASSIVGVYNYGYTF. CDR3 DNA sequence: TGTGCCAGTAGTATAGTCGGCGTTTATAACTATGGCTACACCTTC.

Details on this clone: This same CDR3 is encoded by further DNA sequences in the sample. This chain joins TRBV7-8 and TRBJ2-1; the D call may be TRBD1 or TRBD2 (5 bases each). Germline V CDR1 and CDR2: SGHVS, FQNEAQ. V was trimmed by 4 bases and J by 6 bases, leaving 10 bases between them. CDR3 length: 13 amino acids. In DNA form, the CDR3 reads TGTGCCAGCAGCTCCGAGAGGGGCAATGAGCAGTTCTTC. Translated, it gives CASSSERGNEQFF.

This rearrangement joins TRBV6-6 to TRBJ1-4, with D possibly TRBD1 on 6 matching bases. The CDR3 totals 12 residues. Germline V gene sequence: CDR1 MNHNY, CDR2 SVGAGI (reference sequence). The V and J ends lost 10 bases and 12 bases respectively, with 18 bases between them. CDR3 region: CATGLQGQELFF. CDR3 nucleotides: TGTGCCACCGGACTTCAGGGGCAAGAACTGTTTTTT.

The J gene is TRBJ2-5, the V gene TRBV5-1, with D uncertain. V was shortened by 2 bases and J by 5 bases, with 10 bases between the two germline ends. The CDR3 is made up of 13 amino acids. CDR1 is SGHRS and CDR2 is YFSETQ in the germline V gene. The CDR3 coding sequence is TGCGCCAGCAGCTTTTCAGGTGGGGAGACCCAGTACTTC. Its protein product is CASSFSGGETQYF.

The J gene is TRBJ2-7, the V gene TRBV15; 8 bases map to TRBD2. The CDR3 is made up of 16 amino acids. V lost 4 bases and J lost 4; bases outside the gene matches: 12. CDR1 LNHNV and CDR2 YYDKDF come from the germline V gene (reference sequence). The CDR3 DNA reads as TGTGCCACCAGCATCACCGGGGGGGCACCTTATTACGAGCAGTACTTC. Protein product: CATSITGGAPYYEQYF.

The V call is TRBV5-1, the J call TRBJ1-1, with 9 bases lining up with TRBD1. Per the germline V gene, CDR1 is SGHRS and CDR2 is YFSETQ. The CDR3 has 15 residues. Trimming removed 5 bases from V and 3 bases from J; junction bases left unmatched: 8. In DNA, the CDR3 is TGCGCCAGCAGACCGACAGGGGGGGCGGACACTGAAGCTTTCTTT. As protein: CASRPTGGADTEAFF. The entire variable domain, with the rest obtained from reference TRBV5-1 and TRBJ1-1, is as follows: KAGVTQTPRYLIKTRGQQVTLSCSPISGHRSVSWYQQTPGQGLQFLFEYFSETQRNKGNFPGRFSGRQFSNSRSEMNVSTLELGDSALYLCASRPTGGADTEAFFGQGTRLTVV.

The chain uses TRBV29-1 and TRBJ2-2, with 8 bases lining up with TRBD2. The V segment lost 0 bases and the J segment 8 bases; nucleotides outside the gene matches: 14. This CDR3 has 17 amino acids. Germline V CDR1 and CDR2: SQVTM, ANQGSEA. The CDR3 coding sequence is TGCAGCGTTGAAGATAGGGGACTAGGCCTGAGGTGGGGGGAGCTGTTTTTT. Translated: CSVEDRGLGLRWGELFF.

The J gene is TRBJ2-7, the V gene TRBV4-1; 7 nucleotides match TRBD2. Trimming cost V 2 bases and J 0 bases; bases outside gene matches: 4. This CDR3 is 15 amino acids long. Germline V CDR1 and CDR2: MGHRA, YSYEKL. CDR3 protein: CASSQISGSSYEQYF. DNA of the CDR3: TGCGCCAGCAGCCAAATTAGCGGGTCCTCCTACGAGCAGTACTTC.

The J gene is TRBJ2-3, the V gene TRBV28; 9 bases align to TRBD2. The CDR3 runs to 18 residues. From germline, CDR1 is MDHEN and CDR2 SYDVKM. V shed 3 bases and J 2 bases; nucleotides not matched to a gene: 12. The CDR3 DNA follows: TGTGCCAGCAGTTTCATTCCTAGCGGGACTTCTATCACAGATACGCAGTATTTT. Amino acid sequence: CASSFIPSGTSITDTQYF.

The chain links TRBV21-1 to TRBJ2-1; TRBD2, the table's D call, lacks a check against the DNA. TRBV21-1 is designated a pseudogene. The CDR3 covers 16 residues. CDR3 in amino acids: CASSKVPSGRFNEQFF. CDR3 coding DNA: TGTGCCAGCAGCAAAGTTCCTAGCGGGAGATTTAATGAGCAGTTCTTC.

V is TRBV4-1 and J is TRBJ1-2; tentative D call: TRBD1 (6 bases). The CDR3 loop spans 14 amino acids. Between the trimmed V and J ends, which lost 3 bases and 4 bases, there was a span of 12 bases. Germline CDR1 and CDR2: MGHRA and YSYEKL. The CDR3: CASSHEQGSYGYTF. CDR3 in DNA: TGCGCCAGCAGCCATGAACAGGGTAGCTATGGCTACACCTTC.

V usage is TRBV19 and J usage is TRBJ2-1; the D gene is possibly TRBD1 (6 bases). Germline V gives CDR1 LNHDA, CDR2 SQIVND (reference sequence). The CDR3 has 15 residues. The V gene lost 2 bases and the J gene lost 0 bases, with 8 bases spanning the gap. CDR3 nucleotide sequence: TGTGCCAGTAGTATAACAGGGATCTCCTACAATGAGCAGTTCTTC. Amino acid sequence: CASSITGISYNEQFF.

The chain has TRBV10-3 and TRBJ2-5; 7 positions agree with TRBD1. The J segment lost 1 base and the V segment lost 6 bases, leaving 2 bases of the junction unmatched. Looked up from germline, CDR1 is ENHRY and CDR2 is SYGVKD. This CDR3 has 13 residues. CDR3 region: CAIRWDSQETQYF. Here the CDR3 DNA reads TGTGCCATCAGGTGGGACAGCCAAGAGACCCAGTACTTC.

The J gene is TRBJ2-7, the V gene TRBV6-6; possibly TRBD2 for D (5 bases). Germline CDR1 and CDR2: MNHNY and SVGAGI (reference sequence). The CDR3 has 13 amino acids. V was trimmed by 2 bases and J by 2 bases, leaving 7 bases between them. As DNA, the CDR3 is TGTGCCAGCAGTTACGAGGGAACCTACGAGCAGTACTTC. Its translation: CASSYEGTYEQYF.

J is TRBJ2-5 and V is TRBV7-3; D gene uncertain. CDR3 length equals 13 residues. CDR1 is SGHTA and CDR2 is FQGTGA in the germline V gene. Trimming shortened V by 2 bases and J by 1 base, and 5 bases separated the two germline ends. DNA of the CDR3: TGTGCCAGCAGCTTAGGGCCCCAAGAGACCCAGTACTTC. Translation: CASSLGPQETQYF.

The V call is TRBV19, the J call TRBJ1-5; D gene ambiguous. CDR3 length equals 14 residues. The V end lost 7 bases, the J end lost 0 bases, and 10 bases lay between the germline ends. Germline CDR1 LNHDA, CDR2 SQIVND (reference sequence). CDR3 protein: CASNGGYSNQPQHF. The DNA of the CDR3 is TGTGCCAGTAATGGCGGATATAGCAATCAGCCCCAGCATTTT.

The rearrangement uses TRBV6-5 and TRBJ1-5, with TRBD1 matching over 7 bases. V lost 6 bases and J lost 5; bases outside the gene matches: 7. Germline CDR1 reads MNHEY; CDR2 reads SVGAGI. The CDR3 covers 14 residues. CDR3 sequence: CASSPLQGDQPQHF. Written as DNA, the CDR3 is TGTGCCAGCAGCCCCTTGCAGGGGGATCAGCCCCAGCATTTT.

This chain's CDR3 is CASSVASDRYTDTQYF. The DNA for the CDR3 is TGTGCCAGCAGCGTAGCGAGCGACCGATACACAGATACGCAGTATTTT. The chain links TRBV9 to TRBJ2-3; no reliable D call. Trimming cost V 0 bases and J 2 bases, with 13 bases left between them. This CDR3 has 16 amino acids. Germline V gene sequence: CDR1 SGDLS, CDR2 YYNGEE.

The chain combines TRBV5-6 with TRBJ2-5; D uncertain. The V and J ends lost 3 bases and 2 bases respectively, with 2 bases between them. CDR3 length: 11 amino acids. In germline, CDR1 is SGHDT, CDR2 YYEEEE. CDR3 sequence (DNA): TGTGCCAGCAGCTCGCAAGAGACCCAGTACTTC. Amino acids: CASSSQETQYF.

The genes are TRBV4-1 and TRBJ1-3; D is unclear. This CDR3 comprises 15 residues. V was cut by 1 base and J by 0 bases, with 7 bases left in between. From germline, CDR1 is MGHRA and CDR2 YSYEKL. CDR3 DNA: TGCGCCAGCAGCCAAGGGCGTAGCTCTGGAAACACCATATATTTT. Protein: CASSQGRSSGNTIYF.

This chain uses TRBV10-3 with TRBJ2-7; 12 nucleotides match TRBD2. The CDR3 is 15 residues long. After removal of 4 bases from V and 0 bases from J, the junction contained 1 base not matched to a gene. Germline lookup yields CDR1 ENHRY and CDR2 SYGVKD. The CDR3 bases are TGTGCCATCAGTGGGACTAGCGGGATCTCCTACGAGCAGTACTTC. The encoded protein is CAISGTSGISYEQYF.

The J gene is TRBJ2-1, the V gene TRBV14; D uncertain. Germline CDR1 and CDR2: SGHDN and FVKESK. V was pared by 3 bases and J by 3 bases, with 6 bases between. The CDR3 loop spans 13 amino acids. CDR3 amino acids: CASSHPIYNEQFF. The CDR3 nucleotides are TGTGCCAGCAGCCACCCTATCTACAATGAGCAGTTCTTC.

The chain links TRBV28 to TRBJ2-1; 8 bases are shared with TRBD2. There are 16 residues in the CDR3. Trimming cost V 2 bases and J 0 bases; bases outside gene matches: 3. CDR1 and CDR2 (germline): MDHEN, SYDVKM. The CDR3 bases are TGTGCCAGCAGTTTAACTAGCGGAAGCTCCTACAATGAGCAGTTCTTC. Protein sequence: CASSLTSGSSYNEQFF.

The chain carries TRBV9 and TRBJ2-3, with 10 bases lining up with TRBD2. The CDR3 sequence is 15 residues long. Trimming at V came to 3 bases and at J to 3 bases, leaving 4 bases not matched to a gene. Germline CDR1 reads SGDLS; CDR2 reads YYNGEE. CDR3 nucleotide sequence: TGTGCCAGCAGCGCCGGGACTAGCGCTACAGATACGCAGTATTTT. It is translated as CASSAGTSATDTQYF.

The chain has TRBV6-6 and TRBJ1-4; 7 bases line up with TRBD1. Germline V gene lookup returns CDR1 MNHNY and CDR2 SVGAGI (reference sequence). The J segment lost 10 bases and the V segment lost 2 bases, leaving 10 bases of the junction unmatched. The CDR3 length is 15 residues. The CDR3 sequence is CASSYPDRERRKLFF. The CDR3 DNA follows: TGTGCCAGCAGTTACCCCGACAGGGAAAGGCGAAAACTGTTTTTT.